The T cell receptor beta chain under discussion was sequenced for a study of shared clonotypes between healthy human individuals. Study findings and constraints: Several donors shared roughly 5% of their naive CD4 clonotypes.

Germline CDR1 SGHRS, CDR2 YFSETQ. V trimming: 4 bases; J trimming: 0 bases; junction bases outside the gene matches: 6. The CDR3 is 15 residues long. Comment on this clone: Its antigen is as yet unknown.

Profiling relied on immunoSEQ multiplex PCR, and the TCRdb table lists in-frame clones only, not all of them. The sample has about 360,000 clones, less than 85% seen once. Sequenced: memory CD4+ T cells sorted from blood. Subset: CD45RA-negative fraction. This chain uses TRBV5-1 with TRBJ2-5, with TRBD2 matching over 7 bases. This TCR derives from a man aged 25-40 years in good health. The CDR3 DNA reads TGCGCCAGCAGCCAAGCGGGACCGTACCAAGAGACCCAGTACTTC. It encodes CASSQAGPYQETQYF.